This T cell receptor beta chain was observed in a study of blood T cells in healthy people across ages. Study at large: With template switching, about one barcoded beta molecule was captured per two T cells.

To note about this clonotype: Its antigen is unknown.

V was trimmed by 0 bases and J by 3 bases, leaving 13 bases between them. Germline V lookup: CDR1 SGDLS, CDR2 YYNGEE. The CDR3 is made up of 15 amino acids. Ranging in age from about 6 to 90, the donors were healthy Caucasian individuals from Russia. The use of a sample-barcoded 5' primer and a J-beta primer mix characterized a second PCR of roughly 6 to 11 cycles. TCRdb itself ran the 5' RACE reads through MiXCR, one entry per CDR3 protein. Among some 900,000 distinct CDR3 sequences, 40% to 60% were seen once, and the ten largest hold over 10%. Study conclusions and caveats: Donor CMV infection status was unknown, possibly confounding age-related changes in expanded clonotypes.

Sample: blood. This sequence originates from a man younger than 40 in good health. This chain uses TRBV9 with TRBJ2-7; D is ambiguous. The CDR3 DNA follows: TGTGCCAGCAGCGTAGAAATAGACTCCCTCTACGAGCAGTACTTC. This sequence encodes CASSVEIDSLYEQYF.